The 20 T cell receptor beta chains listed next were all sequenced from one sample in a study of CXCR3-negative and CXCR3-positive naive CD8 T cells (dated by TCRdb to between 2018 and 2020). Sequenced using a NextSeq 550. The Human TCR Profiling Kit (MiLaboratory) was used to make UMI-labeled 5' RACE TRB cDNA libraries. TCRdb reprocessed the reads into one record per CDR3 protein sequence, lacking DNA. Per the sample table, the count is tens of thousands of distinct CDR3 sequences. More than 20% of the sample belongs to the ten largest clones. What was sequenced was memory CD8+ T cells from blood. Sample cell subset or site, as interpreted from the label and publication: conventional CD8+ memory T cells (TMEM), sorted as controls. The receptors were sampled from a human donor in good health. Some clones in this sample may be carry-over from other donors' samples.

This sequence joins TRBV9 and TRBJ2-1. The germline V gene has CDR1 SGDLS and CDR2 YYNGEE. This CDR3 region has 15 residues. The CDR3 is CASSVGQGPYNEQFF.

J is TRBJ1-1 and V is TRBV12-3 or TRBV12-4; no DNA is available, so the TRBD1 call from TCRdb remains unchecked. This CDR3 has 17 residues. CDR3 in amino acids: CASSFRLLTDREVLAFF.

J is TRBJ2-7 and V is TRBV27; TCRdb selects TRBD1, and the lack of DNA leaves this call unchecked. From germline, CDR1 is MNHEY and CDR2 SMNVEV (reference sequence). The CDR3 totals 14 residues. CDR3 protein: CASSLGTGHYEQYF.

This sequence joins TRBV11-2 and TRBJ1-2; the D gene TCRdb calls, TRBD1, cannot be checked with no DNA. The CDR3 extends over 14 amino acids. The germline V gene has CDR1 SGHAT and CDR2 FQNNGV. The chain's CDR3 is CASSQDREMDGYTF. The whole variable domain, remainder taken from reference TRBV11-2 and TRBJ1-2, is EAGVAQSPRYKIIEKRQSVAFWCNPISGHATLYWYQQILGQGPKLLIQFQNNGVVDDSQLPKDRFSAERLKGVDSTLKIQPAKLEDSAVYLCASSQDREMDGYTFGSGTRLTVV.

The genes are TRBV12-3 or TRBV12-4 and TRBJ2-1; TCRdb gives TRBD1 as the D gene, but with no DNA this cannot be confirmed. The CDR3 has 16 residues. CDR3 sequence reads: CASSPAPGTGHNEQFF.

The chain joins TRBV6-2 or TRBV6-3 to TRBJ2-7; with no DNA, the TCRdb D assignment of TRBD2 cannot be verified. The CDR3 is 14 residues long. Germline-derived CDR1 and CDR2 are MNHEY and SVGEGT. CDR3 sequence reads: CASSYGFEAGEQYF.

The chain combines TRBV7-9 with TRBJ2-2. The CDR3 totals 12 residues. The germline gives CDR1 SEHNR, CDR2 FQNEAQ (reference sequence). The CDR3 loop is CASSGVSGELFF.

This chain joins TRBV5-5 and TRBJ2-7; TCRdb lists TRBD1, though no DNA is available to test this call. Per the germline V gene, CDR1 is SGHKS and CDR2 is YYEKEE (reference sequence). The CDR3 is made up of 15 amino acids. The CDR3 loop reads CASSLRQGETYEQYF.

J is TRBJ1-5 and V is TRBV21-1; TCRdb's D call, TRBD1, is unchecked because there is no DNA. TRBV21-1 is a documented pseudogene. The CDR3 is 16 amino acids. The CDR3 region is CASSKATGLGNQPQHF.

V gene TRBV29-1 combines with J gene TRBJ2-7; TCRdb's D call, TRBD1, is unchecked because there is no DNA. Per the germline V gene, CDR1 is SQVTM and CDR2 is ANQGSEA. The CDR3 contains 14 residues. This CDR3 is CSVESQTGLYEQYF.

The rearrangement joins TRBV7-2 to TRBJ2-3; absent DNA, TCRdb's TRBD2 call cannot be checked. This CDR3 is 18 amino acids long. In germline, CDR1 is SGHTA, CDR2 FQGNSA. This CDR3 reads CASSFRASGGGGTDTQYF. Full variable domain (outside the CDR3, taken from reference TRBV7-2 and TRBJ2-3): GAGVSQSPSNKVTEKGKDVELRCDPISGHTALYWYRQSLGQGLEFLIYFQGNSAPDKSGLPSDRFSAERTGGSVSTLTIQRTQQEDSAVYLCASSFRASGGGGTDTQYFGPGTRLTVL.

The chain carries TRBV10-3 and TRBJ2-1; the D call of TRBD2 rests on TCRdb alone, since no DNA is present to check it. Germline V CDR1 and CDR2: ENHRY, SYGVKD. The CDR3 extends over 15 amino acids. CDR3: CATEEALALFGEQFF.

CDR3: CASSLAAGGTEAFF. V is TRBV7-2 and J is TRBJ1-1. Germline loops: CDR1 SGHTA, CDR2 FQGNSA. The CDR3 has 14 amino acids.

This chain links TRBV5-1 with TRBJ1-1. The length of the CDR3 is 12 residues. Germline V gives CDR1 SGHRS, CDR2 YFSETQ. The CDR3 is CASRSLNTEAFF.

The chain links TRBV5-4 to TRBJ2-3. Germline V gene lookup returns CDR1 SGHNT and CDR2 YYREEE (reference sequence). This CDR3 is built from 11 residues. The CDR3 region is CASSYTDTQYF.

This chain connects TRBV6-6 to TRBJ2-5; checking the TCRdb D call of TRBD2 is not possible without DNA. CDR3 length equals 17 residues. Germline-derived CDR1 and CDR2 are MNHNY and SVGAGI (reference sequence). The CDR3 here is CASAPGTWALTGGTQYF.

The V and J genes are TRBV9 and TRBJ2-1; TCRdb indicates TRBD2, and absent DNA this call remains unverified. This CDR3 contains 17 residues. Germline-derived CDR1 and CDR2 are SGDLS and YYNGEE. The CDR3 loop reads CASSQAVVAGGRNEQFF.

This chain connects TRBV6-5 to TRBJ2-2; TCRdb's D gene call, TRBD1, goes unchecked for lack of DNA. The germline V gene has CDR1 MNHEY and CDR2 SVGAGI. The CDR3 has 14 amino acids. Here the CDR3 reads CASSYIVGGGELFF.

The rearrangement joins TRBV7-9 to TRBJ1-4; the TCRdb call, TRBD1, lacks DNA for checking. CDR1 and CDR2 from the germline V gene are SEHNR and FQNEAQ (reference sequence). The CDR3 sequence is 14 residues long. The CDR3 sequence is CASSLGTGQEKLFF.

The CDR3 here is CASSQVRGRGEDTQYF. V usage is TRBV4-3 and J usage is TRBJ2-3; as DNA is missing, the TRBD2 call by TCRdb cannot be tested. From germline, CDR1 is LGHNA and CDR2 YSLEER. The CDR3 contains 16 residues.